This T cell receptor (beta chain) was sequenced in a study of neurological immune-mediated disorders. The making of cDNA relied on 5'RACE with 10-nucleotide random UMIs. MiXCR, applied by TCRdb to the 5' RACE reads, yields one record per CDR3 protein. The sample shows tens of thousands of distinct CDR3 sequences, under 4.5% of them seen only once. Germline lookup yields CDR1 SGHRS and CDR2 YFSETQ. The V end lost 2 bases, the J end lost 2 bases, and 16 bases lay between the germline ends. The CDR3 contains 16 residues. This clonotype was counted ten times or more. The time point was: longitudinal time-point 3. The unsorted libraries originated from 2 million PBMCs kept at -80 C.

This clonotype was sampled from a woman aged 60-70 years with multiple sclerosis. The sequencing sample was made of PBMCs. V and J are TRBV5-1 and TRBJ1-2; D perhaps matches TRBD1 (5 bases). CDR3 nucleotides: TGCGCCAGCAGCTTCGGGAGGACATCCGGCAACTATGGCTACACCTTC. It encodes CASSFGRTSGNYGYTF.